Below, 28 T cell receptor beta chains from the same sample are listed, as sequenced in a study of T cells in Graves' hyperthyroidism and ophthalmopathy. There were TCR beta CDR3 regions amplified from RNA transcripts. HTBI primers drove first-round RT-PCR of the TCR CDR3. MiXCR was run by TCRdb on the multiplex PCR reads, yielding one entry per CDR3 protein. The sample shows hundreds of thousands of distinct CDR3 sequences, about 45% of them seen only once. The sequencing input was peripheral blood or thyroid tissue (not recorded which). Source of these receptors: an adult man with Graves' disease, either hyperthyroidism or ophthalmopathy (not recorded which).

The chain is built from TRBV5-1 and TRBJ2-5; 7 nucleotides align to TRBD1. V lost 4 bases, J lost 1 base, and 10 bases stayed unmatched. Germline CDR1 is SGHRS and CDR2 is YFSETQ. The CDR3 runs to 16 residues. The CDR3 is CASSPTPGQIQETQYF. Written as DNA, the CDR3 is TGCGCCAGCAGCCCCACACCGGGACAGATCCAAGAGACCCAGTACTTC.

This clonotype has more than one count but fewer than ten. CDR3 bases: TGTGCCAGCAGCTCGCCCGAGGGCCCTAATGAAAAACTGTTTTTT. Translating gives CASSSPEGPNEKLFF. The rearrangement joins TRBV7-9 to TRBJ1-4; D unresolved. Trimming stripped 4 bases from V and 3 bases from J, with 12 bases between. This CDR3 contains 15 residues. Germline CDR1 SEHNR, CDR2 FQNEAQ (reference sequence).

Many counts were recorded for this clonotype. The V gene is TRBV9, the J gene TRBJ1-2; D call uncertain. V was clipped by 4 bases and J by 6 bases, with 7 bases between them. CDR3 length equals 11 residues. CDR1 SGDLS and CDR2 YYNGEE come from the germline V gene. The CDR3 nucleotides read TGTGCCAGCAGCTCCCGGGATGGCTACACCTTC. Translation: CASSSRDGYTF.

This rearrangement joins TRBV29-1 to TRBJ2-5; D may be TRBD2 (7 bases). V lost 4 bases and J lost 4, with 19 bases in between. CDR3 length: 15 residues. Looked up from germline, CDR1 is SQVTM and CDR2 is ANQGSEA. DNA for the CDR3: TGCAGCGTTGTCGGGGGGCTGATCGCGGGAGAGACCCAGTACTTC. This gives the protein CSVVGGLIAGETQYF.

A word on this clonotype: The junction does not match germline at one end; this may be a read error. The rearrangement links TRBV7-9 to TRBJ2-5; D remains ambiguous. This CDR3 has 16 amino acids. The germline gives CDR1 SEHNR, CDR2 FQNEAQ (reference sequence). The CDR3 spells CASSQDLDWRQGTQYF. The CDR3 bases are TGTGCCAGCAGCCAAGATCTCGACTGGAGACAAGGGACCCAGTACTTC.

As for this clonotype: One end of the junction varies from germline; a read error may be responsible. The J gene is TRBJ1-3, the V gene TRBV10-3; maybe TRBD1 (5 bases). The V gene's germline CDR1 is ENHRY and CDR2 SYGVKD. This CDR3 region has 15 residues. CDR3 DNA: TGTGCCAGCAGTGCCAGGGACCGCTCTGGAAACACCACATATTTT. It translates to CASSARDRSGNTTYF.

Points on this clonotype: This CDR3 fails to terminate in the conserved phenylalanine or tryptophan, so it likely reflects a read error. The V and J genes are TRBV12-3 or TRBV12-4 and TRBJ1-5; tentative D call: TRBD1 (6 bases). This CDR3 has 16 amino acids. Trimming took off 5 bases at V and 11 bases at J, with 25 bases between the two ends. This CDR3 is CASSAMDRGGDSSQHL. The CDR3 DNA sequence: TGTGCCAGCAGTGCTATGGACAGAGGAGGAGATTCGTCCCAGCATCTT.

Details on this clonotype: Just one base apart from a much larger clone, this may be a read error. The J gene is TRBJ2-2, the V gene TRBV29-1; 8 positions agree with TRBD1. This CDR3 is 13 amino acids long. Germline loops: CDR1 SQVTM, CDR2 ANQGSEA. The DNA of the CDR3 is TGCAGCGGGACAGGGACGGTCACCGGGGAGCCGTTTTTT. It specifies CSGTGTVTGEPFF.

This clonotype was recorded a few times. The CDR3 region is CASRKDYGYTF. Here the CDR3 DNA reads TGTGCCAGCAGAAAGGATTATGGCTACACCTTC. The genes are TRBV12-3 or TRBV12-4 and TRBJ1-2, with no clear D. The CDR3 is made up of 11 amino acids. The V end was cut by 6 bases, the J end by 5 bases, with 7 bases between.

The V and J genes are TRBV10-3 and TRBJ1-4; no reliable D call. Per the germline V gene, CDR1 is ENHRY and CDR2 is SYGVKD. The germline V and J ends were trimmed by 2 bases and 6 bases, with 10 bases remaining between them. This CDR3 has 14 amino acids. The CDR3 protein is CAISEADGDEKLFF. Here the CDR3 DNA reads TGTGCCATCAGTGAGGCCGACGGAGATGAAAAACTGTTTTTT.

Ten or more counts support this clonotype. The rearrangement uses TRBV24-1 and TRBJ2-2; 8 nucleotides align to TRBD1. The CDR3 runs 15 residues. V dropped 4 bases and J dropped 3; count of bases not matched to a gene: 3. Germline CDR1 reads KGHDR; CDR2 reads SFDVKD. CDR3 bases: TGTGCCACCAGTGAGCCGGGACAGGACACCGGGGAGCTGTTTTTT. Its translation: CATSEPGQDTGELFF.

This clonotype was seen a handful of times. The chain couples TRBV6-5 to TRBJ1-2; D gene ambiguous. Trimming pared 2 bases from V and 10 bases from J, leaving 11 bases between. CDR1 and CDR2 (germline): MNHEY, SVGAGI. The CDR3 has 12 residues. As DNA, the CDR3 is TGTGCCAGCAGTTACCCGGGTAGGGCCTACACCTTC. Protein sequence: CASSYPGRAYTF.

This chain joins TRBV20-1 and TRBJ1-6; D unresolved. Trimming removed 3 bases from V and 6 bases from J, with 12 bases in between. Looked up from germline, CDR1 is DFQATT and CDR2 is SNEGSKA (reference sequence). This CDR3 comprises 14 residues. CDR3 residues: CSASKVIGNSPLHF. The CDR3 bases are TGCAGTGCTAGTAAGGTAATAGGTAATTCACCCCTCCACTTT.

J is TRBJ1-2 and V is TRBV5-1; no reliable D call. Germline V gene data show CDR1 as SGHRS and CDR2 as YFSETQ. The V end lost 0 bases, the J end lost 6 bases, and 12 bases lay between the germline ends. The length of the CDR3 is 14 residues. The CDR3 sequence: CASSLEGGLDGYTF. CDR3 in DNA: TGCGCCAGCAGCTTGGAGGGAGGCTTGGATGGCTACACCTTC. Complete variable domain (other parts from reference TRBV5-1 and TRBJ1-2): KAGVTQTPRYLIKTRGQQVTLSCSPISGHRSVSWYQQTPGQGLQFLFEYFSETQRNKGNFPGRFSGRQFSNSRSEMNVSTLELGDSALYLCASSLEGGLDGYTFGSGTRLTVV.

With respect to this clonotype: This may be a read error: a much more frequent sequence differs by one nucleotide. The chain is built from TRBV2 and TRBJ1-2; D not certain. The V gene's germline CDR1 is SNHLY and CDR2 FYNNEI. The CDR3 length is 10 residues. Trimming shortened V by 8 bases and J by 12 bases, and 13 bases separated the two germline ends. CDR3 amino acids: CASEAESDTF. As DNA, the CDR3 is TGTGCCAGCGAGGCCGAGTCTGACACCTTC. The complete variable domain, with remaining parts taken from reference TRBV2 and TRBJ1-2, reads EPEVTQTPSHQVTQMGQEVILRCVPISNHLYFYWYRQILGQKVEFLVSFYNNEISEKSEIFDDQFSVERPDGSNFTLKIRSTKLEDSAMYFCASEAESDTFGSGTRLTVV.

This clonotype showed up many times. J is TRBJ1-6 and V is TRBV7-9; TRBD1 matches at 7 bases. V gave up 0 bases and J gave up 8 bases; unmatched junction bases: 1. Germline V gene sequence: CDR1 SEHNR, CDR2 FQNEAQ (reference sequence). There are 14 residues in the CDR3. The CDR3 bases are TGTGCCAGCAGCTTAGCAGGGGGCGATTCACCCCTCCACTTT. It encodes CASSLAGGDSPLHF.

This chain joins TRBV20-1 and TRBJ1-6; TRBD1 might be the D (5 bases). Per the germline V gene, CDR1 is DFQATT and CDR2 is SNEGSKA (reference sequence). The V gene lost 3 bases and the J gene lost 10 bases, with 16 bases spanning the gap. This CDR3 region has 14 residues. CDR3 region: CSASRARAGSPLHF. As DNA, the CDR3 is TGCAGTGCTAGCCGGGCCAGGGCCGGCTCACCCCTCCACTTT.

The V call is TRBV15, the J call TRBJ2-6; D gene unclear. Per the germline V gene, CDR1 is LNHNV and CDR2 is YYDKDF (reference sequence). Trimming pared 2 bases from V and 0 bases from J, leaving 8 bases between. CDR3 length: 16 amino acids. CDR3: CATSRLDGSGANVLTF. In nucleotides, the CDR3 is TGTGCCACCAGCAGATTGGACGGCTCTGGGGCCAACGTCCTGACTTTC.

This clonotype was detected ten times or more. The gene calls are TRBV7-2 and TRBJ1-2; D is uncertain. The length of the CDR3 is 14 residues. Germline lookup yields CDR1 SGHTA and CDR2 FQGNSA. The V and J ends lost 5 bases and 8 bases respectively, with 18 bases between them. This CDR3 is CASSSWASPTGYTF. Written as DNA, the CDR3 is TGTGCCAGCAGCAGCTGGGCCAGCCCGACAGGCTACACCTTC.

This clonotype was counted a few times. The chain is built from TRBV20-1 and TRBJ2-7, with 7 positions matching TRBD1. This CDR3 region has 14 residues. Trimming removed 0 bases from V and 3 bases from J; junction bases left unmatched: 5. Germline CDR1 DFQATT, CDR2 SNEGSKA (reference sequence). The CDR3 loop reads CSARDPGQIYEQYF. In DNA form, the CDR3 reads TGCAGTGCTAGAGATCCGGGACAGATCTACGAGCAGTACTTC.

With respect to this clonotype: The junction shows a germline mismatch at one end, possibly a read error. This rearrangement joins TRBV25-1 to TRBJ1-2; D may be TRBD1 (5 bases). The germline V gene encodes CDR1 MGHDK and CDR2 SYGVNS. CDR3 size: 13 residues. The CDR3 reads CASSESTVSGYTF. CDR3 nucleotide sequence: TGTGCCAGCAGCGAATCGACAGTGAGTGGCTACACCTTC.

The V call is TRBV2, the J call TRBJ2-7; 7 bases are a match to TRBD1. CDR1 and CDR2 (germline): SNHLY, FYNNEI. The V and J ends lost 5 bases and 3 bases, in that order; junction bases with no gene match: 7. The CDR3 runs to 14 residues. In nucleotides, the CDR3 is TGTGCCAGCAGTTACCTACCAGGGGGCTACGAGCAGTACTTC. It encodes CASSYLPGGYEQYF.

In the case of this clonotype: The CDR3 does not close with the conserved phenylalanine or tryptophan, likely indicating a read error. The DNA is left out, because the CDR3 cannot be placed on it with certainty; the CDR3 is given as TCRdb lists it. The CDR3 is CATSRDQRQ. The chain links TRBV15 to TRBJ1-6. Ends included, the CDR3 has 9 residues. Germline V lookup: CDR1 LNHNV, CDR2 YYDKDF (reference sequence).

The V gene is TRBV25-1, the J gene TRBJ2-6; TRBD1 is a possible D gene (6 bases). The germline gives CDR1 MGHDK, CDR2 SYGVNS. The CDR3 sequence is 13 residues long. The V end was cut by 9 bases, the J end by 4 bases, with 10 bases between. The DNA for the CDR3 is TGTGCCAGACAGGGTGCGGGGGCCAACGTCCTGACTTTC. This translates into CARQGAGANVLTF.

The chain is built from TRBV7-9 and TRBJ1-1; D gene ambiguous. CDR3 length equals 14 residues. Looked up from germline, CDR1 is SEHNR and CDR2 is FQNEAQ (reference sequence). V was shortened by 5 bases and J by 5 bases, with 15 bases between the two germline ends. The CDR3 loop is CASSPSVGRTEAFF. For the CDR3, the DNA is TGTGCCAGCAGCCCCTCTGTGGGGAGGACTGAAGCTTTCTTT.

The chain carries TRBV9 and TRBJ2-7, with 9 nucleotides matching TRBD1. V was pared by 4 bases and J by 6 bases, with 8 bases of the junction left unmatched. The CDR3 has 14 residues. Germline values: CDR1 SGDLS, CDR2 YYNGEE. The CDR3 here is CASSSLGQGSEQYF. Here the CDR3 DNA reads TGTGCCAGCAGCTCACTGGGACAGGGTAGCGAGCAGTACTTC. Together with reference TRBV9 and TRBJ2-7, the CDR3 gives the full variable domain: DSGVTQTPKHLITATGQRVTLRCSPRSGDLSVYWYQQSLDQGLQFLIQYYNGEERAKGNILERFSAQQFPDLHSELNLSSLELGDSALYFCASSSLGQGSEQYFGPGTRLTVT.

This clonotype was found a few times. The chain links TRBV2 to TRBJ1-2; TRBD1 aligns across 9 bases. Germline V gene lookup returns CDR1 SNHLY and CDR2 FYNNEI. V lost 2 bases and J lost 3; bases outside the gene matches: 7. CDR3 length: 16 amino acids. This CDR3 reads CASSEFRTGVDYGYTF. The DNA for the CDR3 is TGTGCCAGCAGTGAATTTCGGACAGGGGTTGACTATGGCTACACCTTC.

The chain uses TRBV6-5 and TRBJ1-5; 10 bases map to TRBD1. There are 15 residues in the CDR3. CDR1 and CDR2 from the germline V gene are MNHEY and SVGAGI. The J segment lost 4 bases and the V segment lost 5 bases, leaving 5 bases of the junction unmatched. The CDR3 spells CASSRPGQGNQPQHF. DNA for the CDR3: TGTGCCAGCAGTCGTCCGGGACAGGGGAATCAGCCCCAGCATTTT.